This T cell receptor (beta chain) was recorded in a study of CD8 T cells in Susac syndrome. Random hexamers were used to reverse transcribe the RNA input (roughly 0.5 to 1 ug). TCRdb re-analysed the immunoSEQ multiplex PCR reads in MiXCR, keeping a single row per CDR3 protein. The data hold around 130,000 distinct CDR3 sequences, with 85% to 95% observed a single time. CD8+ and CD4+ T cells were negatively isolated; TEMRA cells were FACS-enriched. The CDR3 has 12 amino acids. Germline V gene lookup returns CDR1 SGDLS and CDR2 YYNGEE. Trimming removed 4 bases at V and 2 bases at J, with 5 bases between.

The sample consisted of CD4+ T cells from PBMCs. This rearrangement joins TRBV9 to TRBJ2-3; D not resolved. This clonotype was obtained from a human donor with multiple sclerosis. CDR3 protein: CASSRDTDTQYF. The DNA for the CDR3 is TGTGCCAGCAGCAGAGACACAGATACGCAGTATTTT.